The sequence of this T cell receptor (beta chain) was determined in a study of CD8+ T cells in alopecia areata. The sample's treatment: oral pan-JAK inhibitor, 5-10 mg twice daily. V gave up 4 bases and J gave up 1 base; unmatched junction bases: 3. The germline gives CDR1 SQVTM, CDR2 ANQGSEA. This CDR3 is built from 13 residues. This clone has just a few counts. As the sequencing template, cDNA was produced by extracting RNA and reverse transcribing it. Sequencing was performed with immunoSEQ multiplex PCR; in TCRdb, only in-frame clones are kept and a portion is missing. Here the sample spans fewer than 250,000 clones, less than 45% being singletons.

The sequencing used CD4+ T cells sorted from blood, collected at roughly week 36, from a patient treated with tofacitinib. The V gene is TRBV29-1, the J gene TRBJ1-2; 7 bases line up with TRBD1. The clonotype originates from a human donor with alopecia areata. This CDR3 is CSVADRVNYGYTF. Here the CDR3 DNA reads TGCAGCGTTGCCGACAGGGTTAACTATGGCTACACCTTC.